The following is a T cell receptor (beta chain) sequence with its context. Its antigen specificity is not known. Base quality data are lacking; no much larger clone is found one base away. The PTCy-treated patients were drawn from a prospective, multi-institutional clinical trial. Mononuclear cells from peripheral blood and bone marrow were separated by Ficoll-Hypaque density centrifugation and then cryopreserved. TRB sequencing used genomic DNA with the immunoSEQ assay at survey resolution or the hsTCRB kit. In the paper's pipeline: The immunoSEQ software handled the initial read processing, while the LymphoSeq R package was used for the repertoire analyses. Clonality was calculated as 1 minus normalized Shannon entropy, and the Gini coefficient was also calculated for each TRB dataset. To infer phenotypes in unsorted samples, TRB sequences from sorted subsets of the recipient or donor were mapped onto unsorted samples from the same recipient. TCRdb's version of the immuneACCESS table is confined to in-frame rearrangements and falls short of the full clone set. An unresolved V gene accounts for under half of the shortfall where checked; the remainder is of unknown origin. V and J calls and clone size are given by that table; D and trimming were obtained from the DNA. The sample profile shows some 52,000 clones; about 86% of them were found once. About 2.8% of the sample comes from the top ten.

V lost 0 bases and J lost 9 bases; the stretch between them is 11 bases long. The CDR1 and CDR2 encoded by the germline V gene are LGHNT and FRNRAP. Including cysteine and phenylalanine, the CDR3 has 13 amino acids. The kept DNA is CDR3 alone, 39 bases in frame from the first base. This sample is part of a study of T cells after posttransplantation cyclophosphamide (dated by TCRdb to about 2016). As for the study more broadly: T cell repertoire reconstitution was tracked by TRB sequencing after myeloablative bone marrow transplantation in which posttransplantation cyclophosphamide was used as GVHD prophylaxis. Antigen receptor sequencing covered samples from 35 PTCy-treated patients and approximately 17 of their related bone marrow donors. TRB sequencing was performed on blood from all 35 or so PTCy patients with 1-year posttransplant specimens. In 3 patients, TRB sequencing was also performed on up to roughly 3 more blood samples taken 2 to 5.2 years after transplant, and in 4 patients, pretransplant blood was also TRB-sequenced. Because TRA and TRB clonality correlated tightly in several samples, later TCR analyses were limited to TRB. Public TRB sequences were searched against a database of over 3,000 sequences associated with responses to pathogens, tumor antigens, self-antigens and alloantigens.

The study at large found these results: The TRB repertoires of T cells infiltrating skin or GI tract showed only limited overlap with the TRB repertoires of T cells in blood. Across 45 patients, recipient CMV seropositivity and CMV reactivation were highly associated with TRB clonality; PTCy diversity was similar to CNI/methotrexate controls. At 1-2 months, donor-recipient similarity was low but rose over the first year, and the later blood repertoires were often dominated by donor CD8+ memory clones.

This TCR derives from a man in his thirties or forties with a blood cancer, CMV-positive, and with a related stem cell donor. The chain is assembled from TRBV12-5 and TRBJ1-1; matching of 5 bases hints at TRBD1 as the D gene. Sequenced input: PBMCs. The DNA is as follows: TGTGCTAGTGGTTTGGTACTCAGGGAACAAGCTTTCTTT. Translated, this is CASGLVLREQAFF.